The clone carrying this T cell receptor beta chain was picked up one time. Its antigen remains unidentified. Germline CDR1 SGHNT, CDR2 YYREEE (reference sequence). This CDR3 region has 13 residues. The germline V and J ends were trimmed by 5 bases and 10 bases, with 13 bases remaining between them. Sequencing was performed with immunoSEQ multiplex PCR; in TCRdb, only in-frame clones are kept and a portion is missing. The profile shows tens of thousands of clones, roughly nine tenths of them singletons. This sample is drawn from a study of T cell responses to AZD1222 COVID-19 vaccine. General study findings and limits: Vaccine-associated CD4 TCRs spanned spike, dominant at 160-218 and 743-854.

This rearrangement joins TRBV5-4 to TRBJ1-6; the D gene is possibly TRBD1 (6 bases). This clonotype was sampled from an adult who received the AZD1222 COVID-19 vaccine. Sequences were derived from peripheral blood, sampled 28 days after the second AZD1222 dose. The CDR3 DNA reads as TGTGCCAGCAGGGCCCAGGGGAGATCACCCCTCCACTTT. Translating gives CASRAQGRSPLHF.